One and the same sample provided the 25 T cell receptor beta chains below, sequenced in a study of T cells in localized non-small cell lung cancer. Profiling relied on immunoSEQ multiplex PCR, and the TCRdb table lists in-frame clones only, not all of them. The table lists around 25,000 clones, roughly 80% of them singletons. Sequenced material: peripheral blood, taken before any cancer treatment. Source of these receptors: a woman aged 35 to 70 with stage I lung adenocarcinoma.

The chain uses TRBV27 and TRBJ2-1; tentatively, D is TRBD1 or TRBD2 (5 bases each). Germline V gene sequence: CDR1 MNHEY, CDR2 SMNVEV (reference sequence). The CDR3 runs to 16 residues. V lost 4 bases and J 0 bases, leaving 13 bases between the germline ends. The CDR3 DNA reads TGTGCCAGCAGTTCTTTCGGGACCCTCTCCTACAATGAGCAGTTCTTC. Its translation is CASSSFGTLSYNEQFF.

The genes are TRBV18 and TRBJ1-2; a weak D match, TRBD1 (5 bases). The CDR3 has 14 amino acids. CDR1 and CDR2 from the germline V gene are KGHSH and LQKENI. Trimming took 3 bases from V and 4 from J, leaving 12 bases between them. For the CDR3, the DNA is TGTGCCAGCTCACCCCCCCTGGGGGTCTATGGCTACACCTTC. Amino acids: CASSPPLGVYGYTF.

This rearrangement joins TRBV6-5 to TRBJ1-2, with D possibly TRBD1 on 5 matching bases. The CDR3 runs to 16 residues. Germline V gene lookup returns CDR1 MNHEY and CDR2 SVGAGI. Trimming pared 4 bases from V and 3 bases from J, leaving 18 bases between. CDR3 protein: CASSSPTGTGYYGYTF. DNA of the CDR3: TGTGCCAGCAGTTCCCCGACCGGGACGGGGTACTATGGCTACACCTTC.

The chain employs TRBV11-2 and TRBJ2-5, with D possibly TRBD2 on 6 matching bases. V was clipped by 5 bases and J by 1 base, with 8 bases between them. CDR1 is SGHAT and CDR2 is FQNNGV in the germline V gene. The CDR3 length is 13 residues. The CDR3: CASSPGLQETQYF. The DNA for the CDR3 is TGTGCCAGCAGCCCGGGACTCCAAGAGACCCAGTACTTC.

V usage is TRBV5-4 and J usage is TRBJ1-1; TRBD1 is a possible D gene (5 bases). The CDR3 runs to 15 residues. The V gene lost 2 bases and the J gene lost 1 base, with 12 bases spanning the gap. Germline assignment: CDR1 SGHNT and CDR2 YYREEE (reference sequence). The CDR3 nucleotides are TGTGCCAGCAGCTTCCGGGACGGGAGGAACACTGAAGCTTTCTTT. Protein product: CASSFRDGRNTEAFF.

V is TRBV6-5 and J is TRBJ1-2; a weak D match, TRBD1 (5 bases). The CDR3 has 14 residues. The germline V gene has CDR1 MNHEY and CDR2 SVGAGI. Trimming removed 6 bases from V and 4 bases from J, with 15 bases in between. CDR3 in DNA: TGTGCCAGCAGGCCCCCTGGGGGAAGCTATGGCTACACCTTC. It specifies CASRPPGGSYGYTF.

The V and J genes are TRBV10-3 and TRBJ1-2; no reliable D call. Germline-derived CDR1 and CDR2 are ENHRY and SYGVKD. This CDR3 contains 13 residues. V was pared by 6 bases and J by 3 bases, with 11 bases between. As DNA, the CDR3 is TGTGCCATCAGCCTAGGTGTGGACTATGGCTACACCTTC. Translated, it gives CAISLGVDYGYTF.

This chain connects TRBV2 to TRBJ2-5, with D perhaps TRBD2 (6 bases). Per the germline V gene, CDR1 is SNHLY and CDR2 is FYNNEI. The V gene lost 0 bases and the J gene lost 2 bases, with 16 bases spanning the gap. CDR3 length equals 17 residues. CDR3 region: CASSEALLTGGQETQYF. Written as DNA, the CDR3 is TGTGCCAGCAGTGAAGCGCTTCTAACTGGGGGGCAAGAGACCCAGTACTTC.

Regarding this clone: Its ends do not fully match the called genes, so a read error is possible. The V and J genes are TRBV7-2 and TRBJ1-6; D gene unclear. Germline V gene lookup returns CDR1 SGHTA and CDR2 FQGNSA. The CDR3 spans 11 residues. The CDR3 spells CASSPSSALHF. DNA for the CDR3: TGTGCCAGCAGCCCGTCTTCAGCCCTCCACTTT.

The rearrangement uses TRBV6-5 and TRBJ2-5, with D hard to call. The CDR3 loop spans 12 amino acids. Trimming shortened V by 4 bases and J by 7 bases, and 10 bases separated the two germline ends. CDR1 is MNHEY, CDR2 SVGAGI, per germline. CDR3: CASSSDGRTQYF. The CDR3 bases are TGTGCCAGCAGTTCGGACGGGCGGACCCAGTACTTC.

The chain is built from TRBV4-3 and TRBJ2-2; D is possibly TRBD1 (6 bases). The CDR3 length is 15 residues. V lost 4 bases and J 8 bases, leaving 17 bases between the germline ends. Germline V lookup: CDR1 LGHNA, CDR2 YSLEER. The CDR3 DNA reads TGCGCCAGCAGCCCGGGACATGCACAGGCAGGGGAGCTGTTTTTT. Amino acids: CASSPGHAQAGELFF.

The sample holds one count of this clone. The rearrangement links TRBV7-2 to TRBJ2-7; 9 bases map to TRBD1. V shed 1 base and J 3 bases; nucleotides not matched to a gene: 7. The V gene's germline CDR1 is SGHTA and CDR2 FQGNSA. The CDR3 runs to 16 residues. CDR3 sequence (DNA): TGTGCCAGCAGCTTAGGTAGTGGGACAGGGATCTACGAGCAGTACTTC. It specifies CASSLGSGTGIYEQYF.

CDR3 loop: CASSQVGATIGYGYTF. DNA of the CDR3: TGCGCCAGCAGCCAAGTTGGCGCAACAATCGGCTATGGCTACACCTTC. The rearrangement uses TRBV4-3 and TRBJ1-2; D not certain. With 1 base removed from V and 4 bases from J, the gap between germline ends came to 16 bases. The germline CDR1 and CDR2 sequences are LGHNA and YSLEER. The CDR3 runs 16 residues.

The rearrangement uses TRBV7-3 and TRBJ1-6, with unresolved D. Between the trimmed V and J ends, which lost 4 bases and 10 bases, there was a span of 23 bases. Germline CDR1 reads SGHTA; CDR2 reads FQGTGA. The CDR3 sequence is 17 residues long. The CDR3 sequence is CASSSRPGLGWRSPLHF. The CDR3 DNA sequence: TGTGCCAGCAGCTCTCGACCGGGATTGGGTTGGCGATCACCCCTCCACTTT.

V is TRBV13 and J is TRBJ1-4; no clear D. Germline lookup yields CDR1 PRHDT and CDR2 FYEKMQ (reference sequence). V lost 4 bases, J lost 2 bases, and 11 bases lay in between. The CDR3 consists of 15 residues. For the CDR3, the DNA is TGTGCCAGCAGCTCCTGGAGGAGCACTAATGAAAAACTGTTTTTT. Translation: CASSSWRSTNEKLFF.

The chain links TRBV5-8 to TRBJ1-2; TRBD1 might be the D (6 bases). This CDR3 comprises 15 residues. Germline CDR1 SGHTS, CDR2 YDEGEE. The V gene lost 7 bases and the J gene lost 1 base, with 17 bases spanning the gap. The CDR3 sequence is CASGRRDTSNYGYTF. CDR3 DNA sequence: TGTGCCAGCGGACGACGGGACACTAGTAACTATGGCTACACCTTC.

The J gene is TRBJ1-6, the V gene TRBV10-3; weak D call: TRBD1 (6 bases). Germline CDR1 ENHRY, CDR2 SYGVKD. The ends were cut back, 2 bases at V and 8 bases at J, with 16 bases in the middle. CDR3 length: 16 amino acids. CDR3: CAISETGGGKYSPLHF. The CDR3 region has the DNA TGTGCCATCAGTGAGACTGGAGGGGGTAAGTATTCACCCCTCCACTTT.

The gene calls are TRBV9 and TRBJ1-4; maybe TRBD1 (6 bases). With 0 bases removed from V and 8 bases from J, the gap between germline ends came to 17 bases. Germline V gene sequence: CDR1 SGDLS, CDR2 YYNGEE. The CDR3 totals 16 residues. The CDR3 region is CASSVGPTGLGEKLFF. The CDR3 nucleotides read TGTGCCAGCAGCGTAGGTCCCACAGGGTTGGGGGAAAAACTGTTTTTT. Looking up the rest from reference TRBV9 and TRBJ1-4 gives the full variable domain: DSGVTQTPKHLITATGQRVTLRCSPRSGDLSVYWYQQSLDQGLQFLIQYYNGEERAKGNILERFSAQQFPDLHSELNLSSLELGDSALYFCASSVGPTGLGEKLFFGSGTQLSVL.

This sequence joins TRBV19 and TRBJ1-2; 7 positions agree with TRBD1. The CDR3 runs to 13 residues. V lost 5 bases, J lost 6 bases, and 6 bases stayed unmatched. The germline gives CDR1 LNHDA, CDR2 SQIVND (reference sequence). CDR3 nucleotides: TGTGCCAGTAGTCTAAGGGGGCAGGATGGCTACACCTTC. It encodes CASSLRGQDGYTF.

This rearrangement joins TRBV5-1 to TRBJ2-5, with 8 bases lining up with TRBD1. This CDR3 region has 15 residues. Germline CDR1 reads SGHRS; CDR2 reads YFSETQ. V trimming: 3 bases; J trimming: 4 bases; junction bases outside the gene matches: 8. The CDR3 is CASSSKTGQGETQYF. In DNA form, the CDR3 reads TGCGCCAGCAGCTCCAAAACCGGACAGGGAGAGACCCAGTACTTC.

The chain is built from TRBV27 and TRBJ2-1; 9 bases map to TRBD2. The germline CDR1 and CDR2 sequences are MNHEY and SMNVEV (reference sequence). With 10 bases clipped from V and 7 bases from J, the junction kept 11 bases outside the gene matches. CDR3 size: 14 residues. The CDR3 here is CATIAGDSGNEQFF. The CDR3 DNA sequence: TGTGCCACCATAGCGGGGGACAGCGGGAATGAGCAGTTCTTC.

The chain has TRBV11-2 and TRBJ1-6, with D unresolved. The CDR3 runs 14 residues. Germline V gene lookup returns CDR1 SGHAT and CDR2 FQNNGV. Trimming pared 1 base from V and 8 bases from J, leaving 9 bases between. The CDR3 region has the DNA TGTGCCAGCAGCTTAGGGGCAGGAGATTCACCCCTCCACTTT. Its protein product is CASSLGAGDSPLHF.

This rearrangement joins TRBV5-4 to TRBJ1-1; D gene ambiguous. The CDR3 has 13 amino acids. V gave up 2 bases and J gave up 4 bases, with 9 bases separating them. Germline CDR1 reads SGHNT; CDR2 reads YYREEE (reference sequence). CDR3 coding DNA: TGTGCCAGCAGCTTTTCAACGGGCACTGAAGCTTTCTTT. It is translated as CASSFSTGTEAFF.

The CDR3 nucleotides read TGTGCCAGCAGTCCTCAGGGGGATGGTGGCTACACCTTC. This sequence encodes CASSPQGDGGYTF. The chain recombines TRBV27 with TRBJ1-2; TRBD1 aligns across 7 bases. After removal of 5 bases from V and 7 bases from J, the junction contained 7 bases not matched to a gene. The CDR3 is 13 amino acids. The germline gives CDR1 MNHEY, CDR2 SMNVEV (reference sequence).

This sequence joins TRBV5-5 and TRBJ2-7, with TRBD1 matching over 9 bases. The germline CDR1 and CDR2 sequences are SGHKS and YYEKEE (reference sequence). The CDR3 runs to 15 residues. Unmatched junction bases numbered 5, after V lost 0 bases and J lost 4 bases. The CDR3 is CASSLEAGQGYEQYF. DNA of the CDR3: TGTGCCAGCAGCTTGGAAGCAGGACAGGGGTACGAGCAGTACTTC.